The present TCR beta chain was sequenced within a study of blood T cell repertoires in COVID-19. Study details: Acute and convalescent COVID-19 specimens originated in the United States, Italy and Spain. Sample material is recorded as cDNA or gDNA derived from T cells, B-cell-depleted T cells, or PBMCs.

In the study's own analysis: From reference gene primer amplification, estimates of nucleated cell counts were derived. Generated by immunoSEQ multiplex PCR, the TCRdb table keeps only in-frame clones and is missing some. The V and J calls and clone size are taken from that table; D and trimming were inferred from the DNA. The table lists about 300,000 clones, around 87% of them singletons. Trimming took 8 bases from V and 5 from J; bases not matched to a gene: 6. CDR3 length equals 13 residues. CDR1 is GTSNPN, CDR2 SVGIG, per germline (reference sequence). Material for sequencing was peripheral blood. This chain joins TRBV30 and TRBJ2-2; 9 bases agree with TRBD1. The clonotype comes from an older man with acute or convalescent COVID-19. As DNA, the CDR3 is TGTGCCCAAGGGACAGGGTCGACCGGGGAGCTGTTTTTT. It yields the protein CAQGTGSTGELFF.